This T cell receptor (beta chain) was recovered during a study of monozygotic twins with inflammatory bowel disease. Reanalyzing the 5' RACE reads, TCRdb keeps one entry per CDR3 protein, without DNA. In all, the sample yields 200,000 to 250,000 distinct CDR3 sequences. The TCR was taken from a human donor with ulcerative colitis or Crohn's disease, or a healthy co-twin of an affected twin (not recorded which). Sequencing input: blood.

The CDR3 here is CATSNGLGGRQETQYF. The gene calls are TRBV9 and TRBJ2-5; TCRdb's assignment of TRBD1 cannot be checked, as there is no DNA. The CDR3 consists of 16 residues. Germline V gives CDR1 SGDLS, CDR2 YYNGEE.